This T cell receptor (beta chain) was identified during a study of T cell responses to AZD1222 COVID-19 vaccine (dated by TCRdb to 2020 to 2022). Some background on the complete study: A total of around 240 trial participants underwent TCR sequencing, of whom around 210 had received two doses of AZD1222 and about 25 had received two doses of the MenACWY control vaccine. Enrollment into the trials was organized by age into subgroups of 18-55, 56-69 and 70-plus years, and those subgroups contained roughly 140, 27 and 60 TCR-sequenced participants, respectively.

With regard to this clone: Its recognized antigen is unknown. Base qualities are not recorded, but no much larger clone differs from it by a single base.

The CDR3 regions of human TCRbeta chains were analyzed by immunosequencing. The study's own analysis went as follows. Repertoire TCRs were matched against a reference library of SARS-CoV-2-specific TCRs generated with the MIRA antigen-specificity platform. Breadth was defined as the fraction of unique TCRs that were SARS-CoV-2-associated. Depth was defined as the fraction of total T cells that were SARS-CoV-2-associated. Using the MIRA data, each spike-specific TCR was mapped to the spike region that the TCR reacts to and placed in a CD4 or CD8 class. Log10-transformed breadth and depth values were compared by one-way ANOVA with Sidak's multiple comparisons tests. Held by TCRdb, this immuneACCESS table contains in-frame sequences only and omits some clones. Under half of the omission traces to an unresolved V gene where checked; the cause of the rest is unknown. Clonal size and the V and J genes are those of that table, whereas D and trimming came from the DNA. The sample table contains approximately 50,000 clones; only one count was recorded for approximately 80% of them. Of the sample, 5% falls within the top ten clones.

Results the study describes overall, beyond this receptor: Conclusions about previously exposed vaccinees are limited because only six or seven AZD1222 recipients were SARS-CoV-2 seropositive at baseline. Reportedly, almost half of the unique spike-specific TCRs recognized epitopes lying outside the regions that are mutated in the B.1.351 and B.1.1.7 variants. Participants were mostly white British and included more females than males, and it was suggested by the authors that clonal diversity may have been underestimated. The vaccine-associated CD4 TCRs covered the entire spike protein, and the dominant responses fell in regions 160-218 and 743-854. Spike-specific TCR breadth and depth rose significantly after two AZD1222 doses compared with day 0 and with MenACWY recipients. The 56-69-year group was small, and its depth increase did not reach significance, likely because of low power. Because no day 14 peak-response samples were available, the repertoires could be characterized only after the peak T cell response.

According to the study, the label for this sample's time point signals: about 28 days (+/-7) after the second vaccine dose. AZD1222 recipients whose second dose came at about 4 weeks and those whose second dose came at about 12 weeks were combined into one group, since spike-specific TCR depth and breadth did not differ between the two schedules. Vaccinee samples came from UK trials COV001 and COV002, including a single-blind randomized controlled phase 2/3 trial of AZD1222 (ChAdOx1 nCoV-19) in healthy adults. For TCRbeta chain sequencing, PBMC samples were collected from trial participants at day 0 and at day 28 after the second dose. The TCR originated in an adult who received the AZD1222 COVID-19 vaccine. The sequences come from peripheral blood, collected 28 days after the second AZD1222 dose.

Here is the DNA: TGTGCCAGCAGTTACTGGGACAGCCGAAATGGCTACACCTTC. Its translation reads: CASSYWDSRNGYTF. Recombination linked TRBV6-6 to TRBJ1-2, with 7 bases matching TRBD1. The CDR3 starts with the cysteine, ends with the phenylalanine, and has 14 residues. Only the CDR3 region is kept as DNA, spanning 42 bases read in frame from base 1. The germline V gene (reference sequence) supplies CDR1 MNHNY and CDR2 SVGAGI. Unmatched junction bases come to 5, with V trimmed by 1 base and J by 6 bases.